This T cell receptor (beta chain) comes out of a study of blood T cells in healthy people across ages. Broader study findings: Unsorted PBMCs blocked a conclusive comparison of naive and antigen-experienced cells.

CDR3 size: 14 residues. With 7 bases removed from V and 7 bases from J, the gap between germline ends came to 17 bases. With regard to this clonotype: Its antigen is unknown.

With a J-beta primer mix and a sample-barcoded 5' primer, a second PCR ran about 7 to 12 cycles. Using its own MiXCR run on the 5' RACE reads, TCRdb lists one record per CDR3 protein. The sample has about 780,000 distinct CDR3 sequences; about half are singletons. Healthy Caucasians from Russia aged about 6 to 100 served as donors. With each sample, at least 6 micrograms of total RNA were extracted. Sample: blood. This TCR was sampled from a man older than 75 in good health. The chain recombines TRBV12-3 or TRBV12-4 with TRBJ2-4; tentatively, D is TRBD1 (7 bases). The chain's CDR3 is CASIPGVGGNIQYF. Here the CDR3 DNA reads TGTGCCAGCATTCCGGGAGTAGGGGGCAACATTCAGTACTTC.